These 22 T cell receptor beta chains were all obtained from the same sample, sequenced in a study of shared clonotypes between healthy human individuals (dated by TCRdb to the early 2020s). The library was made by the immunoSEQ multiplex PCR assay. TCRdb stores this immuneACCESS table with in-frame sequences only. Part of the clones is absent; in the studies checked, under half of the shortfall reflects unresolved V genes, and no reason is known for the rest. This sample has over a million clones in its table, and roughly 96% of those were observed once. The biggest ten clones account for roughly 1.2% of the sample. Sequenced input: naive CD4+ T cells sorted from blood. The cell subset or site tag for this specimen amounts to: CD45RA+ positively selected. Receptors originate from a young man in good health.

This rearrangement joins TRBV28 to TRBJ2-1; D assignment may be TRBD1 or TRBD2 (5 bases each). Trimming took 2 bases from V and 14 from J, leaving 16 bases between them. CDR1 and CDR2 (germline): MDHEN, SYDVKM. This CDR3 spans 13 amino acids. In DNA, the CDR3 is TGTGCCAGCAGTTTAGGACCCGTCGGGGACGAGTTCTTC. Translated, it gives CASSLGPVGDEFF.

The chain uses TRBV5-1 and TRBJ2-1; 8 positions agree with TRBD2. Germline CDR1 SGHRS, CDR2 YFSETQ. This CDR3 spans 17 amino acids. Losses at the gene ends were 0 bases for V and 7 bases for J; bases not matched to a gene: 12. The DNA of the CDR3 is TGCGCCAGCAGCTTGGTTTTGGGAGCGGGAGAAGGTAATGAGCAGTTCTTC. Its protein is CASSLVLGAGEGNEQFF.

This clone came up once. The CDR3 region has the DNA TGCGCCAGCCGCGGGCAGGAAGGAGGGGATCAAGAGACCCAGTACTTC. It is translated as CASRGQEGGDQETQYF. The chain combines TRBV5-1 with TRBJ2-5, with D possibly matching TRBD2 (6 bases). The CDR3 sequence is 16 residues long. Germline CDR1 SGHRS, CDR2 YFSETQ. With 7 bases removed from V and 2 bases from J, the gap between germline ends came to 21 bases.

The V and J genes are TRBV10-1 and TRBJ2-1, with D perhaps TRBD2 (6 bases). Per the germline V gene, CDR1 is WNHNN and CDR2 is SYGVQD (reference sequence). Trimming pared 6 bases from V and 9 bases from J, leaving 15 bases between. The CDR3 length is 13 residues. The CDR3 coding sequence is TGCGCCAGCAGGGAGGAGGGATTTGGTGAGCAGTTCTTC. Translating gives CASREEGFGEQFF.

The rearrangement links TRBV5-4 to TRBJ2-2; 7 nucleotides agree with TRBD1. The CDR3 totals 15 residues. V lost 5 bases to trimming and J lost 0 bases; unmatched junction nucleotides: 4. The germline gives CDR1 SGHNT, CDR2 YYREEE (reference sequence). CDR3 in DNA: TGTGCCAGCAGGCCCGGGACAGCGAACACCGGGGAGCTGTTTTTT. Protein sequence: CASRPGTANTGELFF.

The CDR3 nucleotides read TGTGCCAGCAGATTACGGACAGGGAACTACGAGCAGTACTTC. Its protein is CASRLRTGNYEQYF. This chain uses TRBV2 with TRBJ2-7; 8 nucleotides match TRBD1. The V gene's germline CDR1 is SNHLY and CDR2 FYNNEI. This CDR3 is built from 14 residues. V lost 6 bases to trimming and J lost 3 bases; unmatched junction nucleotides: 7.

The chain employs TRBV7-6 and TRBJ2-2; the D is unclear. The CDR3 contains 18 residues. CDR1 SGHVS and CDR2 FNYEAQ come from the germline V gene. Trimming removed 1 base from V and 0 bases from J, with 15 bases in between. The CDR3 loop is CASSLGYRRLANTGELFF. CDR3 DNA: TGTGCCAGCAGCTTAGGATACCGGCGTCTAGCGAACACCGGGGAGCTGTTTTTT.

The chain has TRBV14 and TRBJ2-7, with no clear D. V was shortened by 3 bases and J by 2 bases, with 11 bases between the two germline ends. This CDR3 is built from 14 residues. Germline-derived CDR1 and CDR2 are SGHDN and FVKESK. CDR3 nucleotide sequence: TGTGCCAGCAGCCAGGGCCCCGTCGCCTACGAGCAGTACTTC. This gives the protein CASSQGPVAYEQYF.

This clone is a singleton in its sample. This chain links TRBV28 with TRBJ2-7; 10 positions agree with TRBD2. The CDR3 spans 16 residues. Unmatched junction bases numbered 10, after V lost 4 bases and J lost 4 bases. Germline values: CDR1 MDHEN, CDR2 SYDVKM. The CDR3 region has the DNA TGTGCCAGCAGTTCCCTACTAGCGGGACGCTTATACGAGCAGTACTTC. The encoded protein is CASSSLLAGRLYEQYF.

This clone has just a few counts. The V call is TRBV11-1, the J call TRBJ1-4; D is undetermined. The germline gives CDR1 SGHAT, CDR2 FQDESV (reference sequence). This CDR3 spans 11 amino acids. V gave up 6 bases and J gave up 7 bases, with 6 bases separating them. In nucleotides, the CDR3 is TGTGCCAGCAGGGACGGTGAAAAACTGTTTTTT. Translated, it gives CASRDGEKLFF.

V and J are TRBV10-2 and TRBJ2-7; possibly TRBD1 or TRBD2 for D (5 bases each). The CDR3 runs 17 residues. The V gene lost 4 bases and the J gene lost 0 bases, with 19 bases spanning the gap. Germline CDR1 WSHSY, CDR2 SAAADI. In DNA, the CDR3 is TGCGCCAGCAGTGGCCCGAGGGGCGAGGGTAGCTCCTACGAGCAGTACTTC. The encoded protein is CASSGPRGEGSSYEQYF.

DNA for the CDR3: TGTGCCTCCTGGGGGCAGGGGACCTACGAGCAGTACTTC. Its protein is CASWGQGTYEQYF. The chain combines TRBV2 with TRBJ2-7, with D possibly matching TRBD1 (6 bases). The germline V gene has CDR1 SNHLY and CDR2 FYNNEI. V dropped 11 bases and J dropped 2 bases, with 16 bases sitting between them. The CDR3 spans 13 residues.

A word on this clone: The same CDR3 also results from other DNA sequences found in this sample. V is TRBV18 and J is TRBJ2-5; 7 bases map to TRBD1. CDR3 length equals 14 residues. CDR1 is KGHSH and CDR2 is LQKENI in the germline V gene. Trimming cost V 1 base and J 5 bases; bases outside gene matches: 4. CDR3 residues: CASSPQGARETQYF. The CDR3 nucleotides read TGTGCCAGCTCACCACAGGGGGCGAGGGAGACCCAGTACTTC.

V is TRBV5-1 and J is TRBJ2-1; 9 bases match TRBD2. With 7 bases clipped from V and 10 bases from J, the junction kept 6 bases outside the gene matches. Germline V gives CDR1 SGHRS, CDR2 YFSETQ. The CDR3 has 12 amino acids. The CDR3 loop reads CASGREGLEQFF. DNA for the CDR3: TGCGCCAGCGGGCGGGAGGGCCTCGAGCAGTTCTTC.

The chain combines TRBV5-6 with TRBJ1-4; no definite D call. Trimming removed 0 bases from V and 4 bases from J, with 16 bases in between. The CDR3 is 17 residues long. The germline V gene has CDR1 SGHDT and CDR2 YYEEEE. CDR3: CASSLGAILSYNEKLFF. The CDR3 DNA follows: TGTGCCAGCAGCTTGGGGGCCATCCTATCATATAATGAAAAACTGTTTTTT.

This chain links TRBV5-1 with TRBJ1-1, with D tentatively TRBD1 (6 bases). CDR1 and CDR2 (germline): SGHRS, YFSETQ. CDR3 size: 13 residues. The V and J ends lost 5 bases and 0 bases respectively, with 8 bases between them. The CDR3 region has the DNA TGCGCCAGCAGGGGGGCAATGAACACTGAAGCTTTCTTT. Translation gives CASRGAMNTEAFF.

The chain couples TRBV11-2 to TRBJ2-1, with D maybe TRBD2 (5 bases). Germline assignment: CDR1 SGHAT and CDR2 FQNNGV. The length of the CDR3 is 13 residues. Trimming shortened V by 0 bases and J by 15 bases, and 15 bases separated the two germline ends. CDR3 sequence reads: CASSLDLVGVRFF. In DNA, the CDR3 is TGTGCCAGCAGCTTAGATCTGGTGGGAGTTCGGTTCTTC.

The chain employs TRBV5-6 and TRBJ2-7; D is unclear. Germline assignment: CDR1 SGHDT and CDR2 YYEEEE. CDR3 length: 11 residues. V was trimmed by 4 bases and J by 6 bases, leaving 8 bases between them. This CDR3 is CASSAAGEQYF. The DNA for the CDR3 is TGTGCCAGCAGCGCCGCAGGCGAGCAGTACTTC.

The chain is built from TRBV2 and TRBJ2-5; D is possibly TRBD1 (5 bases). The CDR3 covers 11 residues. The V gene's germline CDR1 is SNHLY and CDR2 FYNNEI. Trimming took 7 bases from V and 13 from J, leaving 16 bases between them. The CDR3 region has the DNA TGTGCCAGCACCGGACACTCTTGGGGGTACTTC. Translating it yields CASTGHSWGYF.

The V gene is TRBV9, the J gene TRBJ2-2; D is uncertain. Trimming cost V 4 bases and J 1 base, with 11 bases left between them. This CDR3 spans 15 amino acids. The germline gives CDR1 SGDLS, CDR2 YYNGEE. CDR3 residues: CASSHLAENTGELFF. DNA of the CDR3: TGTGCCAGCAGCCACCTCGCGGAGAACACCGGGGAGCTGTTTTTT.

This chain joins TRBV29-1 and TRBJ1-1; D unresolved. The V end lost 6 bases, the J end lost 0 bases, and 17 bases lay between the germline ends. The CDR3 contains 15 residues. The germline gives CDR1 SQVTM, CDR2 ANQGSEA. The CDR3 loop is CSVAPGWAMNTEAFF. CDR3 bases: TGCAGCGTCGCCCCCGGGTGGGCGATGAACACTGAAGCTTTCTTT.

The gene calls are TRBV6-1 and TRBJ2-7; tentatively, D is TRBD2 (6 bases). Germline V gene data show CDR1 as MNHNS and CDR2 as SASEGT. This CDR3 has 12 amino acids. Deletions cut 8 bases from V and 0 bases from J, with 8 bases between. CDR3 in DNA: TGTGCCAGCTGGGGGGACTCCTACGAGCAGTACTTC. Protein product: CASWGDSYEQYF.